This section outlines one T cell receptor (beta chain) sequence together with its context. This clone was counted only a few times. The antigen it binds to is not known. Within one base of it there is no much larger clone, and no base qualities were kept. In total, roughly 710 healthy bone marrow donors made up the cohort. At the time of sampling, all cohort members were nominally healthy, though unrecorded immune exposures were likely present. The donor was CMV seronegative and belonged to the group of around 400 seronegative cohort members. A peripheral blood sample was collected from each donor, and TCR beta sequencing was performed on peripheral blood mononuclear cells. The Qiagen DNeasy Blood Extraction Kit was used to extract genomic DNA from the blood cell samples. CDR1 SGHKS and CDR2 YYEKEE are derived from the germline V gene (reference sequence). Spanning cysteine to phenylalanine, the CDR3 consists of 17 amino acids. The kept DNA is CDR3 alone, 51 bases in frame from the first base. Relative to germline, V is missing 4 bases and J is missing 8 bases, with 14 bases of the junction outside any gene match.

The library relied on the immunoSEQ multiplex PCR assay. The multiplex PCR relied on a mix of 60 forward primers for TCR Vbeta segments and 13 reverse primers for TCR Jbeta segments. A multiplex PCR assay on genomic DNA amplified the CDR3 region of rearranged TCR beta genes. On the Illumina HiSeq System, the amplified TCR beta libraries were sequenced as 87-base-pair reads. In the source study's methods: A later analysis tallied around 80 million unique TCR beta chains across the 660 or so repertoires, and about 10 million of those chains were shared by two or more donors. To remove PCR and sequencing errors, raw reads were error-corrected and collapsed into unique sequences using a nearest-neighbor algorithm that merged closely related sequences. To assign V, D and J gene segments, CDR3 sequences were aligned to IMGT reference sequences. For a sequence to be retained, a match of at least six nucleotides to both a V gene segment and a J gene segment was required. Rearrangements were classified as productive when the CDR3 lacked stop codons and remained in frame with V and J, and all other rearrangements were classified as non-productive. Following IMGT convention, CDR3 was defined as the stretch from the second conserved V-encoded cysteine up to the conserved J-encoded phenylalanine. The earlier analysis of 500 to 600 of the donors excluded sequences that lacked an unambiguous match to a single V gene segment. An earlier analysis of approximately 590 of the donors classified V segments as functional when productive rearrangements were above 56.7% and as segregating when the standard deviation between donors was above 5%. A statistical classification framework was built to diagnose cytomegalovirus status from the catalog of TCR beta chain sequences. V and J gene assignment, in a later analysis, came from comparing TCR nucleotide sequences with IMGT/GENE-DB human TR gene sequences. In a later analysis, CDR3 sequences and most-parsimonious VDJ recombination scenarios were assigned using the TCRdist pipeline. A later analysis defined each TCR beta chain by its CDR3 amino acid sequence plus V-gene family, and excluded reads lacking a unique V-gene family. A later analysis removed roughly 590 highly shared, low-generation-probability nucleotide sequences to deal with suspected cross-contamination and a sequencing artifact. In a later analysis, a clonal expansion index was calculated for each public chain from normalized within-repertoire ranks of inferred template counts. In a later analysis, generation probabilities were computed using a VDJ recombination model fitted to out-of-frame rearrangements, and the results were checked against IGoR. In a later analysis, hypergeometric tests were used to score TCR-TCR, TCR-HLA and TCR-CMV co-occurrence, with a repertoire-size bias correction applied to TCR pairs. To estimate false discovery rates, a later analysis permuted the HLA or CMV assignments 20 times. A later analysis grouped co-occurring TCRs with DBSCAN, adding TCRdist sequence similarity when clustering within HLA-allele-positive subsets. For co-occurrence clustering, repertoires with fewer than 30,000 or more than 120,000 public chains were excluded, along with roughly 5 repertoires with anomalous nucleotide sharing. As stored in TCRdb, this immuneACCESS dataset retains in-frame rearrangements with V and J assigned. A fraction of the clones does not appear; measured against another copy, unresolved V genes explain less than half of the discrepancy, and the remainder lacks a known reason. V, J and clone size are those of that table, while D and trimming were read from the DNA. Across this sample there are around 150,000 clones, with roughly three quarters seen only once. The ten most abundant clones make up 4.5% to 6% of the sample.

This specimen belongs to a study of cytomegalovirus exposure and HLA in healthy donors (dated by TCRdb to the late 2010s). For the wider study: An earlier analysis of fewer than 750 of the donors reported under 300 Gb of sequence data and roughly 120 million unique TCR beta sequences obtained from about 179 million T cells. Typing coverage differed by locus: A, B, C, DRB1 and DQB1 were typed in about 620-630 donors, DQA1 in 500 to 550, DPA1 in over 600, and DPB1 in 450 to 490. In a later analysis, previously published TCR beta repertoires from more than 500 donors were re-analyzed and high-resolution HLA genotyping was added so that TCR occurrence patterns could be studied. Along with the approximately 700-subject first cohort, a separate validation cohort of over a hundred different subjects was used. Class I and class II HLA loci were covered by the typing at four-digit resolution. In the later analysis, no new phenotypic data were used to find candidate immune exposures; instead, reliance was placed on TCR beta sequences and their occurrence across donors. Because of strong linkage in the cohort, roughly five DR-DQ haplotypes were treated as single units for association and clustering. In an earlier analysis of roughly 540 of the donors, high-throughput TCR beta sequencing was used to judge whether each TCR beta V gene segment behaved as functional or pseudogenic. The study combined high-throughput TCR immunosequencing, statistical association of individual TCRs with disease status, and machine learning to predict cytomegalovirus infection status. Every repertoire in the discovery cohort had been generated on one and the same sequencing platform. Donor age, sex, ethnicity and CMV serostatus were collected together with the repertoire data. A later genetic analysis took genome-wide SNP genotypes for about 55% of the roughly 700 donors and used that subset as a discovery cohort. The study was designed to test whether signatures of past pathogen exposure could be identified by cataloging public T cell receptors. Among the roughly 400 genotyped donors, approximately 81% belonged to the genetic ancestry cluster associated with self-reported Caucasian donors. The T cell repertoires of under 750 subjects were profiled by immunosequencing and related to cytomegalovirus serostatus. Roughly 300 gigabases of sequencing data and around 90 million unique TCR sequences made up an early release that covered approximately 650 HLA-typed donors. Among 300 to 500 genotyped donors of the cohort, an average of around 240,000 unique TCR beta nucleotide sequences was sequenced per donor, of which roughly 18% were non-productive. General conclusions and limits of the study: According to a later genetic analysis, donors in an Asian-associated ancestry cluster had fewer N-insertions in productive TCRs than the roughly 700-donor mean. A later analysis found that HLA-associated TCR beta chains were more clonally expanded and had lower generation probabilities than equally common non-associated chains. A later analysis found that most CMV-associated TCR beta chains appeared HLA-restricted, with HLA associations seemingly driven largely by CMV exposure. Because HLA typing was missing for some donors at each locus, association tests included only the typed subset. The authors suggested that the approach could potentially be generalized to other disease states and immunological phenotypes. A further reported finding was that TCR beta sequences accurately predicted the HLA-A and HLA-B alleles for most subjects in the first cohort. Most TCR sequences were observed very rarely across donors, whereas some public TCRs were present in many individuals. In a later genetic analysis, a missense DCLRE1C variant was associated with V-gene and J-gene trimming of TCR beta chains, and the association was replicated in an independent cohort. A total of fewer than 200 TCR beta chains were listed by the study as associated with cytomegalovirus. Strong co-occurrence of HLA alleles, especially DR and DQ, made assigning TCR associations to individual alleles difficult. A later analysis found that TCR association rates varied across HLA loci, with DRB1 alleles showing the most associated TCRs and HLA-C alleles the fewest. A later analysis associated 15,000 or so TCR beta sequences with specific HLA alleles at a false discovery rate of 0.05. Correlated functional status among segregating V segments might reflect linkage disequilibrium, but an unknown experimental factor could not be ruled out. In an earlier analysis of approximately 590 of the donors, most TCR beta V segments appeared in productive rearrangements about 87% or about 30% of the time, broadly matching IMGT annotations. Sequencing depth was assumed to be roughly uniform across donors in the presence/absence analyses, though that assumption may not hold. In vitro tests confirmed that a few of the cytomegalovirus-associated TCR beta chains recognize cytomegalovirus antigens. About 17 rarely observed V segments, including chromosome 9 orphons, were excluded from the earlier analysis of about 610 of the donors because counts were too low. Only TCR beta chains were sequenced in this cohort, and the absence of alpha or paired-chain data limited detectable features. For the cohort, immune exposure information was limited to CMV serostatus. Because the 87-base-pair reads could not distinguish some IMGT-functional V segments, including TRBV6-2 and TRBV6-3, those segments were excluded. Cytomegalovirus status was reported to be diagnosed by the classifier with high specificity and sensitivity in both the original and validation cohorts. A group of highly shared sequence variants was considered likely to be a technical artifact of the sequencing pipeline. According to a later analysis, parvovirus B19, influenza, CMV and Epstein-Barr virus appeared linked to several top co-occurrence clusters.

What was sequenced was PBMCs. The chain uses TRBV5-5 and TRBJ2-4, and TRBD2 matches 11 of the central bases. The TCR comes from a woman between 50 and 59 years old in good health and CMV-seronegative. The CDR3 protein is CASSQDLETSGDDIQYF. The DNA sequence is TGTGCCAGCAGCCAAGATCTTGAGACTAGCGGGGATGACATTCAGTACTTC.